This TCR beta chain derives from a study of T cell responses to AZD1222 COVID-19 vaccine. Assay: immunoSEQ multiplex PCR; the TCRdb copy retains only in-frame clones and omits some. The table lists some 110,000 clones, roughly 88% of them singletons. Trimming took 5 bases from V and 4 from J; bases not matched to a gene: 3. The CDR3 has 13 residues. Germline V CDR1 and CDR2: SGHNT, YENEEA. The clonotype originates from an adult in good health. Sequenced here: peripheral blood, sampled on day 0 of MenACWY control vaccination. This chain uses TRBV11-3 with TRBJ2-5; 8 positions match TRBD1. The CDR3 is CASSRQGRETQYF. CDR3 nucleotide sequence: TGTGCCAGCAGCCGACAGGGGCGAGAGACCCAGTACTTC.